Listed below are T cell receptor beta chains from one sample, sequenced in a study of CD8+CD57+ T cells in acquired aplastic anemia. MiXCR, run by TCRdb on the reads, gives a single entry per CDR3 protein. This table has around 290,000 distinct CDR3 sequences, 45% to 65% appearing once. The sample was sorted CD4+, CD8+, or CD8+CD57+ T cells (not recorded which) from PBMCs. The receptor source for this set is a human donor with aplastic anemia. Each CDR3 is given with its conserved first and last residue. A D gene is named only where the DNA matches it firmly. Clone size is stated in some rows and not others, as once, few, many or a class when expanded.

>TRBD2|.|TRBJ2-1|TRBV20-1
TGCAGTGCTAGCGGGGGGGCCTACAATGAGCAGTTCTTC
CSASGGAYNEQFF
>.|.|TRBJ2-3|TRBV5-5
TGTGCCAGCAGCTTGGAGGGCCAGCGGATAACCACAGATACGCAGTATTTT
CASSLEGQRITTDTQYF
>.|.|TRBJ2-7|TRBV11-1
TGTGCCAGCAGCTCTAGCTCTCTCGAGCAGTACTTC
CASSSSSLEQYF
>TRBD1|.|TRBJ2-7|TRBV18
TGTGCCAGCTCAGAAAACAGGGGTAGGAGCGAGCAGTACTTC
CASSENRGRSEQYF
>.|.|TRBJ2-5|TRBV6-5
TGTGCCAGCAGTTCATGGGGAATCCAAGAGACCCAGTACTTC
CASSSWGIQETQYF
>.|.|TRBJ1-6|TRBV7-2
TGTGCCAGCAGGGAAACGGGTCTTCCGATATTAAATTCACCCCTCCACTTT
CASRETGLPILNSPLHF
>.|.|TRBJ1-1|TRBV7-9
TGTGCCAGCAGCTTAGCTGGACAGCTTGGGACTGAAGCTTTCTTT
CASSLAGQLGTEAFF
>.|few|TRBJ1-5|TRBV2
TGTGCCCAGGGGCCGCGCAATCAGCCCCAGCATTTT
CAQGPRNQPQHF
>.|many|TRBJ2-5|TRBV20-1
TGCAGTGGATGGAGGGAGACCCAGTACTTC
CSGWRETQYF
>.|.|TRBJ1-3|TRBV5-1
TGCGCCAGCAGCTTCTCTGGGTCCAAGGACACCATATATTTT
CASSFSGSKDTIYF
>.|.|TRBJ1-1|TRBV2
TGTGCCAGCAGGAACAACAGGGTGAACACTGAAGCTTTCTTT
CASRNNRVNTEAFF
>.|.|TRBJ2-1|TRBV11-3
TGCGCCAGCAGCTTAAGCGGGCCTACCCACAATGAGCAGTTCTTC
CASSLSGPTHNEQFF
>TRBD2|once|TRBJ2-5|TRBV7-9
TGTGCCAGCAGGGACACGCTAGCGGGGGGACAGTACTTC
CASRDTLAGGQYF
>TRBD1|few|TRBJ2-1|TRBV10-3
TGTGCCATCCGTCAAGGGGGCCAGGATGAGCAGTTCTTC
CAIRQGGQDEQFF
>.|.|TRBJ1-1|TRBV20-1
TGCAGTGCTAGGTCCAGTACCTTCGGAGCTTTCTTT
CSARSSTFGAFF